This passage covers 27 T cell receptor beta chains from one sample sequenced in a study of shared T cell receptors in the human thymus. Some clones are missing from TCRdb's copy, which holds only in-frame ones; the method was immunoSEQ multiplex PCR. This table holds about 610,000 clones, roughly 88% found once. The same sample was also studied in work on human thymus T cells.

The sample taken for sequencing was thymocytes. These receptors all stem from a boy younger than two with a congenital heart defect.

This rearrangement joins TRBV7-3 to TRBJ1-2; D is perhaps TRBD1 (6 bases). With 0 bases removed from V and 8 bases from J, the gap between germline ends came to 13 bases. CDR1 is SGHTA, CDR2 FQGTGA, per germline. This CDR3 comprises 14 residues. CDR3 coding DNA: TGTGCCAGCAGCTTAACCGCAGGGGCAGAAGGCTACACCTTC. This codes for CASSLTAGAEGYTF. Full variable domain (outside the CDR3, taken from reference TRBV7-3 and TRBJ1-2): GAGVSQTPSNKVTEKGKYVELRCDPISGHTALYWYRQSLGQGPEFLIYFQGTGAADDSGLPNDRFFAVRPEGSVSTLKIQRTERGDSAVYLCASSLTAGAEGYTFGSGTRLTVV.

The V gene is TRBV7-9, the J gene TRBJ1-5; 9 bases align to TRBD1. V lost 4 bases to trimming and J lost 6 bases; unmatched junction nucleotides: 7. In germline, CDR1 is SEHNR, CDR2 FQNEAQ (reference sequence). The CDR3 length is 15 residues. CDR3 bases: TGTGCCAGCAGCTGGACAGGGGACCCGAGTCAGCCCCAGCATTTT. Amino acid sequence: CASSWTGDPSQPQHF.

The chain links TRBV6-1 to TRBJ2-1, with 8 positions matching TRBD2. This CDR3 has 19 residues. V was clipped by 4 bases and J by 7 bases; unmatched bases: 21. The germline gives CDR1 MNHNS, CDR2 SASEGT. As DNA, the CDR3 is TGTGCCAGCAGTGCCAAATCCCGACCACCTCCGGGAGGGAAGAATGAGCAGTTCTTC. This translates into CASSAKSRPPPGGKNEQFF.

The gene calls are TRBV27 and TRBJ2-7; weak D call: TRBD2 (5 bases). CDR3 size: 14 residues. Germline CDR1 MNHEY, CDR2 SMNVEV (reference sequence). V lost 6 bases to trimming and J lost 3 bases, with 15 bases between them. The CDR3 DNA sequence: TGTGCCAGCAGCCTTACCGGGGTTGGCTACGAGCAGTACTTC. Translation: CASSLTGVGYEQYF.

This rearrangement joins TRBV6-1 to TRBJ2-2, with D perhaps TRBD1 (6 bases). CDR3 size: 14 residues. V was trimmed by 4 bases and J by 4 bases, leaving 10 bases between them. The germline CDR1 and CDR2 sequences are MNHNS and SASEGT. The DNA of the CDR3 is TGTGCCAGCAGTGCCACAGGGAGCACCGGGGAGCTGTTTTTT. Protein sequence: CASSATGSTGELFF.

The chain combines TRBV27 with TRBJ1-5; possibly TRBD1 for D (6 bases). CDR1 is MNHEY and CDR2 is SMNVEV in the germline V gene (reference sequence). This CDR3 contains 14 residues. V lost 3 bases to trimming and J lost 2 bases, with 8 bases between them. The DNA of the CDR3 is TGTGCCAGCAGTTTCAGGGGCCGCAATCAGCCCCAGCATTTT. This translates into CASSFRGRNQPQHF.

This clone was picked up one time. The chain is built from TRBV5-8 and TRBJ2-7; 9 bases map to TRBD1. From germline, CDR1 is SGHTS and CDR2 YDEGEE. V dropped 4 bases and J dropped 3; count of bases not matched to a gene: 8. This CDR3 comprises 15 residues. The CDR3 is CASSPAQTGGYEQYF. CDR3 in DNA: TGTGCCAGCAGCCCCGCCCAGACAGGGGGCTACGAGCAGTACTTC.

V usage is TRBV28 and J usage is TRBJ2-5, with TRBD2 matching 9 bases. The CDR3 extends over 16 amino acids. The ends lost 6 bases at V and 3 bases at J; junction bases unmatched: 11. CDR1 is MDHEN, CDR2 SYDVKM, per germline. This chain's CDR3 is CASRGPGAGGKETQYF. For the CDR3, the DNA is TGTGCCAGCAGGGGCCCCGGAGCGGGAGGTAAAGAGACCCAGTACTTC.

The chain couples TRBV6-5 to TRBJ2-7; TRBD2 aligns across 14 bases. The CDR3 has 15 residues. The trim removed 5 bases at V and 4 bases at J, leaving 4 bases unmatched. Germline values: CDR1 MNHEY, CDR2 SVGAGI. The DNA of the CDR3 is TGTGCCAGCAGTCGACTAGCGGGAGGGGTATACGAGCAGTACTTC. Residues: CASSRLAGGVYEQYF.

This chain joins TRBV4-1 and TRBJ2-7; D is unresolved. Trimming pared 0 bases from V and 5 bases from J, leaving 5 bases between. The CDR3 has 12 residues. The V gene's germline CDR1 is MGHRA and CDR2 YSYEKL. Written as DNA, the CDR3 is TGCGCCAGCAGCCAAGATCGAGACGAGCAGTACTTC. Protein sequence: CASSQDRDEQYF.

The genes are TRBV15 and TRBJ1-2, with 8 bases matching TRBD1. V trimming: 1 base; J trimming: 7 bases; junction bases outside the gene matches: 8. Germline V gene lookup returns CDR1 LNHNV and CDR2 YYDKDF (reference sequence). CDR3 length equals 15 residues. The CDR3 sequence is CATSRAPATGAGYTF. CDR3 in DNA: TGTGCCACCAGCAGAGCGCCAGCGACAGGGGCTGGCTACACCTTC. The complete variable domain, with remaining parts taken from reference TRBV15 and TRBJ1-2, reads DAMVIQNPRYQVTQFGKPVTLSCSQTLNHNVMYWYQQKSSQAPKLLFHYYDKDFNNEADTPDNFQSRRPNTSFCFLDIRSPGLGDTAMYLCATSRAPATGAGYTFGSGTRLTVV.

The DNA for the CDR3 is TGTGCCAGCAGCTTAGGACAGTACGAGCAGTACTTC. It yields the protein CASSLGQYEQYF. V and J are TRBV7-8 and TRBJ2-7; D is possibly TRBD1 (5 bases). The CDR3 spans 12 residues. Germline lookup yields CDR1 SGHVS and CDR2 FQNEAQ. Trimming stripped 1 base from V and 4 bases from J, with 5 bases between.

The genes are TRBV19 and TRBJ1-1; 7 bases match TRBD1. CDR3 length: 15 residues. CDR1 and CDR2 from the germline V gene are LNHDA and SQIVND (reference sequence). Germline trimming cut 6 bases from V and 8 bases from J; bases unmatched to any gene: 15. CDR3 sequence reads: CASSHPDRARPEAFF. The CDR3 DNA follows: TGTGCCAGTAGCCACCCCGACAGGGCCCGGCCCGAAGCTTTCTTT. Looking up the rest from reference TRBV19 and TRBJ1-1 gives the full variable domain: DGGITQSPKYLFRKEGQNVTLSCEQNLNHDAMYWYRQDPGQGLRLIYYSQIVNDFQKGDIAEGYSVSREKKESFPLTVTSAQKNPTAFYLCASSHPDRARPEAFFGQGTRLTVV.

The CDR3 here is CASSEYGGQGAANEKLFF. As DNA, the CDR3 is TGTGCCAGCAGTGAATATGGGGGACAGGGGGCGGCTAATGAAAAACTGTTTTTT. The chain has TRBV25-1 and TRBJ1-4; 12 bases line up with TRBD1. The junction had 5 bases not matched to a gene; V was cut back by 0 bases and J by 3 bases. The CDR3 runs to 18 residues. Germline assignment: CDR1 MGHDK and CDR2 SYGVNS. Looking up the rest from reference TRBV25-1 and TRBJ1-4 gives the full variable domain: EADIYQTPRYLVIGTGKKITLECSQTMGHDKMYWYQQDPGMELHLIHYSYGVNSTEKGDLSSESTVSRIRTEHFPLTLESARPSHTSQYLCASSEYGGQGAANEKLFFGSGTQLSVL.

The genes are TRBV11-3 and TRBJ1-1; TRBD1 might be the D (6 bases). This CDR3 is 13 amino acids long. Trimming took off 0 bases at V and 10 bases at J, with 12 bases between the two ends. The germline CDR1 and CDR2 sequences are SGHNT and YENEEA. CDR3: CASSLEFTRGAFF. DNA of the CDR3: TGTGCCAGCAGCTTAGAATTTACCAGGGGAGCTTTCTTT.

The chain has TRBV4-3 and TRBJ1-5; 7 positions agree with TRBD1. V lost 1 base, J lost 4 bases, and 10 bases stayed unmatched. The CDR3 length is 17 residues. Germline-derived CDR1 and CDR2 are LGHNA and YSLEER. This chain's CDR3 is CASSQGYRGKGNQPQHF. The CDR3 DNA reads as TGCGCCAGCAGCCAAGGGTACAGGGGAAAAGGGAATCAGCCCCAGCATTTT.

The J gene is TRBJ2-3, the V gene TRBV7-2; 13 nucleotides match TRBD2. Per the germline V gene, CDR1 is SGHTA and CDR2 is FQGNSA. J was trimmed by 3 bases and V by 11 bases; bases with no gene match: 8. This CDR3 has 15 residues. CDR3 amino acids: CASNRLAGGTDTQYF. CDR3 DNA sequence: TGTGCCTCGAACCGACTAGCGGGAGGAACAGATACGCAGTATTTT.

J is TRBJ2-2 and V is TRBV19; 10 bases line up with TRBD2. This CDR3 contains 16 residues. Germline loops: CDR1 LNHDA, CDR2 SQIVND (reference sequence). J was trimmed by 7 bases and V by 7 bases; bases with no gene match: 12. This CDR3 reads CASTPLAGEDNGELFF. DNA for the CDR3: TGTGCCAGTACCCCCCTAGCGGGAGAGGATAACGGGGAGCTGTTTTTT. Full variable domain (remainder filled in from reference TRBV19 and TRBJ2-2): DGGITQSPKYLFRKEGQNVTLSCEQNLNHDAMYWYRQDPGQGLRLIYYSQIVNDFQKGDIAEGYSVSREKKESFPLTVTSAQKNPTAFYLCASTPLAGEDNGELFFGEGSRLTVL.

The V gene is TRBV28, the J gene TRBJ2-3, with TRBD2 matching over 9 bases. The V segment lost 3 bases and the J segment 6 bases; nucleotides outside the gene matches: 7. Germline lookup yields CDR1 MDHEN and CDR2 SYDVKM. The CDR3 is 15 residues long. Here the CDR3 reads CASSFVAGAWDTQYF. CDR3 nucleotides: TGTGCCAGCAGTTTTGTAGCGGGAGCCTGGGATACGCAGTATTTT.

V usage is TRBV5-3 and J usage is TRBJ2-7; TRBD2 agrees at 13 bases. TRBV5-3 counts as an open reading frame of uncertain function. V shed 4 bases, J shed 6 bases, and the junction held 7 bases outside the gene matches. The CDR3 spans 15 residues. In DNA form, the CDR3 reads TGTGCCAGAAGCCAAGGGACTAGCGGGATCATCGAGCAGTACTTC. Residues: CARSQGTSGIIEQYF.

J is TRBJ1-3 and V is TRBV7-9, with D perhaps TRBD1 (5 bases). There are 18 residues in the CDR3. The germline gives CDR1 SEHNR, CDR2 FQNEAQ (reference sequence). The V and J ends lost 5 bases and 0 bases respectively, with 20 bases between them. The CDR3 protein is CASSSHNPGGPSGNTIYF. In nucleotides, the CDR3 is TGTGCCAGCAGCAGTCATAATCCCGGGGGACCCTCTGGAAACACCATATATTTT.

This chain uses TRBV12-5 with TRBJ2-5; TRBD2 is a possible D gene (7 bases). The CDR3 is made up of 19 amino acids. Germline CDR1 LGHNT, CDR2 FRNRAP. Trimming stripped 8 bases from V and 2 bases from J, with 30 bases between. The CDR3 bases are TGTGCTAGTACTTGGGGGGCTAGCGGACGAGAAGAGGCACAAGAGACCCAGTACTTC. Encoded protein: CASTWGASGREEAQETQYF.

CDR3 loop: CASSPDRVRNTDTQYF. CDR3 DNA sequence: TGTGCCAGCTCACCAGACAGGGTGAGGAACACAGATACGCAGTATTTT. The gene calls are TRBV18 and TRBJ2-3, with 7 nucleotides matching TRBD1. With V trimmed by 2 bases and J by 2 bases, 7 bases remained unmatched. Germline CDR1 reads KGHSH; CDR2 reads LQKENI. The CDR3 consists of 16 residues.

This sequence joins TRBV19 and TRBJ2-1; the match to TRBD2 covers 9 bases. The CDR3 is 16 residues long. Trimming took 8 bases from V and 5 from J; bases not matched to a gene: 13. Germline assignment: CDR1 LNHDA and CDR2 SQIVND (reference sequence). This chain's CDR3 is CASCAPRLAGHNEQFF. As DNA, the CDR3 is TGTGCCAGTTGTGCCCCCCGGCTAGCGGGACACAATGAGCAGTTCTTC.

The chain couples TRBV5-1 to TRBJ2-3; TRBD2 matches at 9 bases. This CDR3 contains 16 residues. V shed 0 bases, J shed 3 bases, and the junction held 5 bases outside the gene matches. Germline assignment: CDR1 SGHRS and CDR2 YFSETQ. The CDR3 sequence is CASSLVFLAGTDTQYF. Here the CDR3 DNA reads TGCGCCAGCAGCTTGGTGTTCCTAGCGGGAACAGATACGCAGTATTTT.

This rearrangement joins TRBV5-1 to TRBJ2-7; D ambiguous. V was cut by 4 bases and J by 0 bases, with 14 bases left in between. The CDR3 consists of 15 residues. The V gene's germline CDR1 is SGHRS and CDR2 YFSETQ. Here the CDR3 reads CASSRGVRPSYEQYF. CDR3 DNA: TGCGCCAGCAGCCGCGGTGTCCGGCCCTCCTACGAGCAGTACTTC.

This chain connects TRBV28 to TRBJ2-7, with no clear D. Germline V gene lookup returns CDR1 MDHEN and CDR2 SYDVKM. V dropped 6 bases and J dropped 7 bases, with 13 bases sitting between them. This CDR3 spans 12 amino acids. This CDR3 reads CASSPGSREQYF. The DNA for the CDR3 is TGTGCCAGCAGCCCAGGTAGTCGGGAGCAGTACTTC.